One T cell receptor beta chain is described in this entry. Its antigen is not known. This specimen belongs to a study of OX40 agonist ivuxolimab in advanced cancers. Study-level results: CD8+ T cells (on average) carried more expanded clones than CD4+ T cells.

Trimming took off 10 bases at V and 6 bases at J, with 19 bases between the two ends. Germline lookup yields CDR1 SGHNT and CDR2 YYREEE (reference sequence). The CDR3 sequence is 13 residues long. The protocol was immunoSEQ multiplex PCR, while the TCRdb copy is restricted to in-frame clones and leaves out a portion. The table lists about 110,000 clones, 85% to 95% of them singletons, with around 0.64% in the top ten. This clonotype was sampled from an adult with an advanced solid tumor such as melanoma, head and neck, liver or kidney cancer. Sample: CD4+ or CD8+ T cells sorted from blood, taken in a trial of the OX40 agonist ivuxolimab. V gene TRBV5-4 combines with J gene TRBJ1-1, with a tentative D call TRBD1 (6 bases). CDR3 sequence: CAEVGPPGAEAFF. In DNA form, the CDR3 reads TGTGCCGAAGTCGGCCCCCCAGGGGCTGAAGCTTTCTTT. The full variable domain, in which reference TRBV5-4 and TRBJ1-1 provide the parts outside the CDR3, is ETGVTQSPTHLIKTRGQQVTLRCSSQSGHNTVSWYQQALGQGPQFIFQYYREEENGRGNFPPRFSGLQFPNYSSELNVNALELDDSALYLCAEVGPPGAEAFFGQGTRLTVV.